The 19 T cell receptor beta chains below were found in one sample sequenced in a study of cytomegalovirus exposure and HLA in healthy donors. The PCR employed 60 Vbeta primers together with 13 Jbeta primers. Measured with immunoSEQ multiplex PCR; TCRdb has only the in-frame clones, and not every one. The top ten hold approximately 4.8% of the sample, which has about 190,000 clones, 70% to 75% seen once. The sample was PBMCs. Source of these receptors: a man younger than 45 in good health and CMV-seropositive.

This clone was seen more than once but under ten times. The genes are TRBV11-2 and TRBJ1-1; D not resolved. Germline V gene sequence: CDR1 SGHAT, CDR2 FQNNGV. This CDR3 comprises 15 residues. Trimming took off 0 bases at V and 7 bases at J, with 15 bases between the two ends. CDR3: CASSLDFSRVGEAFF. In DNA form, the CDR3 reads TGTGCCAGCAGCTTAGATTTCAGTCGGGTCGGTGAAGCTTTCTTT.

V gene TRBV7-2 combines with J gene TRBJ1-5, with D maybe TRBD1 (6 bases). Germline CDR1 reads SGHTA; CDR2 reads FQGNSA. The CDR3 loop spans 14 amino acids. Trimming removed 5 bases at V and 8 bases at J, with 16 bases between. CDR3 in DNA: TGTGCCAGCAGCCACGGGCCAGGGGATGAGCCCCAGCATTTT. Translation gives CASSHGPGDEPQHF. Together with reference TRBV7-2 and TRBJ1-5, the CDR3 gives the full variable domain: GAGVSQSPSNKVTEKGKDVELRCDPISGHTALYWYRQSLGQGLEFLIYFQGNSAPDKSGLPSDRFSAERTGGSVSTLTIQRTQQEDSAVYLCASSHGPGDEPQHFGDGTRLSIL.

The chain combines TRBV7-2 with TRBJ2-7; 14 bases are a match to TRBD2. Germline trimming cut 3 bases from V and 1 base from J; bases unmatched to any gene: 8. The length of the CDR3 is 18 residues. CDR1 and CDR2 (germline): SGHTA, FQGNSA. The DNA for the CDR3 is TGTGCCAGCAGCTTGGGGGGGACTAGCGGGAGATCTTCCTACGAGCAGTACTTC. This sequence encodes CASSLGGTSGRSSYEQYF.

The V and J genes are TRBV29-1 and TRBJ1-6; TRBD1 is a possible D gene (5 bases). Germline CDR1 reads SQVTM; CDR2 reads ANQGSEA. CDR3 length equals 17 residues. In DNA, the CDR3 is TGCAGTCTAAATGATTCCAGGGCCCGTCCGTATAATTCACCCCTCCACTTT. This encodes CSLNDSRARPYNSPLHF.

Written as DNA, the CDR3 is TGTGCCATCAGTGCCGACCGCGGTACCTATGGCTACACCTTC. Translated: CAISADRGTYGYTF. The chain combines TRBV10-3 with TRBJ1-2; no reliable D call. This CDR3 is 14 amino acids long. V was pared by 4 bases and J by 4 bases, with 13 bases between. CDR1 is ENHRY, CDR2 SYGVKD, per germline.

This chain uses TRBV5-6 with TRBJ2-7; 9 nucleotides match TRBD2. CDR1 and CDR2 from the germline V gene are SGHDT and YYEEEE. After removal of 3 bases from V and 5 bases from J, the junction contained 9 bases not matched to a gene. The CDR3 totals 15 residues. CDR3 sequence (DNA): TGTGCCAGCAGCTCTCCGGGGTGGACTAGCGACGAGCAGTACTTC. The encoded protein is CASSSPGWTSDEQYF.

The rearrangement links TRBV7-2 to TRBJ2-7, with 9 bases fitting TRBD2. The CDR3 runs to 16 residues. Germline lookup yields CDR1 SGHTA and CDR2 FQGNSA. Unmatched junction bases numbered 9, after V lost 2 bases and J lost 4 bases. The CDR3 bases are TGTGCCAGCAGCTTATTCGCGGGAGGGCCGAGGTACGAGCAGTACTTC. The encoded protein is CASSLFAGGPRYEQYF.

The rearrangement joins TRBV28 to TRBJ1-6, with 7 bases identical to TRBD1. CDR1 is MDHEN, CDR2 SYDVKM, per germline. The CDR3 is 15 residues long. Germline trimming cut 5 bases from V and 10 bases from J; bases unmatched to any gene: 11. The DNA of the CDR3 is TGTGCCAGCAGTACTCCCTCTACAGGGGACTCACCCCTCCACTTT. Translated: CASSTPSTGDSPLHF.

This clone was seen a handful of times. The rearrangement joins TRBV27 to TRBJ2-2, with a weak D call TRBD1 (6 bases). V dropped 6 bases and J dropped 4 bases, with 12 bases sitting between them. Germline CDR1 is MNHEY and CDR2 is SMNVEV (reference sequence). CDR3 size: 14 residues. CDR3 in amino acids: CASSNRAGTGELFF. DNA of the CDR3: TGTGCCAGCAGCAACAGGGCCGGCACCGGGGAGCTGTTTTTT.

This clone came up many times. Mismatch with germline at one junction end may stem from a read error. The sample contains more than one DNA sequence encoding this CDR3. This chain joins TRBV5-1 and TRBJ1-5; unclear D gene. Germline V CDR1 and CDR2: SGHRS, YFSETQ. The CDR3 covers 14 residues. The CDR3 spells CASSLGDTYQPQHF. The CDR3 coding sequence is TGTGCCAGCAGCTTGGGAGACACTTACCAGCCCCAGCATTTT. The whole variable domain, filled in from reference TRBV5-1 and TRBJ1-5, reads KAGVTQTPRYLIKTRGQQVTLSCSPISGHRSVSWYQQTPGQGLQFLFEYFSETQRNKGNFPGRFSGRQFSNSRSEMNVSTLELGDSALYLCASSLGDTYQPQHFGDGTRLSIL.

This clone was counted only a few times. The V and J genes are TRBV5-4 and TRBJ2-2; 11 nucleotides line up with TRBD2. The CDR3 is 17 amino acids. The V segment lost 0 bases and the J segment 6 bases; nucleotides outside the gene matches: 7. The germline V gene has CDR1 SGHNT and CDR2 YYREEE (reference sequence). The CDR3 is CASSLGPSGRQAGELFF. The CDR3 DNA sequence: TGTGCCAGCAGCTTGGGGCCTAGCGGGAGGCAGGCCGGGGAGCTGTTTTTT.

The CDR3 here is CASSLGGYEEKLFF. In DNA, the CDR3 is TGCGCCAGCAGCTTGGGAGGGTATGAAGAAAAACTGTTTTTT. The chain is built from TRBV5-1 and TRBJ1-4; D is unresolved. V was clipped by 0 bases and J by 8 bases, with 11 bases between them. This CDR3 comprises 14 residues. Germline V lookup: CDR1 SGHRS, CDR2 YFSETQ.

The chain combines TRBV9 with TRBJ2-7; no clear D. Trimming took off 4 bases at V and 5 bases at J, with 10 bases between the two ends. This CDR3 comprises 12 residues. Germline V gene data show CDR1 as SGDLS and CDR2 as YYNGEE. The CDR3: CASSSQGDEQYF. The CDR3 DNA reads TGTGCCAGCAGCTCCCAAGGAGACGAGCAGTACTTC.

The J gene is TRBJ1-2, the V gene TRBV7-8; D gene unclear. This CDR3 has 13 residues. Germline V lookup: CDR1 SGHVS, CDR2 FQNEAQ. The V and J ends lost 5 bases and 4 bases respectively, with 11 bases between them. CDR3 residues: CASSLRRGYGYTF. In nucleotides, the CDR3 is TGTGCCAGCAGCCTCCGGAGAGGCTATGGCTACACCTTC.

V is TRBV7-9 and J is TRBJ1-2, with TRBD1 identical over 9 bases. Losses at the gene ends were 4 bases for V and 2 bases for J; bases not matched to a gene: 8. This CDR3 contains 16 residues. Germline V gene sequence: CDR1 SEHNR, CDR2 FQNEAQ (reference sequence). The DNA for the CDR3 is TGTGCCAGCAGCTCTGTCCCGGGACAGGGAAACTATGGCTACACCTTC. As protein: CASSSVPGQGNYGYTF.

This clone has only a few counts. This chain uses TRBV2 with TRBJ1-2; the D gene is possibly TRBD1 (6 bases). The V end was cut by 4 bases, the J end by 7 bases, with 16 bases between. The CDR3 consists of 14 residues. From germline, CDR1 is SNHLY and CDR2 FYNNEI. The CDR3 bases are TGTGCCAGCAGTGGGGGACAACTGAGCCTTGGCTACACCTTC. Translated: CASSGGQLSLGYTF.

The chain uses TRBV15 and TRBJ2-5; no clear D gene. The germline gives CDR1 LNHNV, CDR2 YYDKDF (reference sequence). Trimming removed 0 bases from V and 3 bases from J, with 5 bases in between. The CDR3 covers 13 residues. This CDR3 reads CATSRDPEETQYF. The CDR3 DNA is TGTGCCACCAGCAGAGATCCTGAAGAGACCCAGTACTTC. Using reference TRBV15 and TRBJ2-5 for the parts outside the CDR3, the full variable domain is DAMVIQNPRYQVTQFGKPVTLSCSQTLNHNVMYWYQQKSSQAPKLLFHYYDKDFNNEADTPDNFQSRRPNTSFCFLDIRSPGLGDTAMYLCATSRDPEETQYFGPGTRLLVL.

V is TRBV4-1 and J is TRBJ2-1; 7 bases are a match to TRBD1. The J segment lost 6 bases and the V segment lost 4 bases, leaving 9 bases of the junction unmatched. The V gene's germline CDR1 is MGHRA and CDR2 YSYEKL. The CDR3 extends over 15 amino acids. The CDR3 sequence: CASSPRGPLVNEQFF. Here the CDR3 DNA reads TGCGCCAGCAGCCCGAGGGGGCCCCTGGTCAATGAGCAGTTCTTC.

The V and J genes are TRBV7-2 and TRBJ1-2; D might be TRBD1 (6 bases). V was pared by 5 bases and J by 5 bases, with 18 bases between. This CDR3 comprises 15 residues. Looked up from germline, CDR1 is SGHTA and CDR2 is FQGNSA. For the CDR3, the DNA is TGTGCCAGCAGCCTCAGCCGACAGGCCCTATATGGCTACACCTTC. This encodes CASSLSRQALYGYTF.